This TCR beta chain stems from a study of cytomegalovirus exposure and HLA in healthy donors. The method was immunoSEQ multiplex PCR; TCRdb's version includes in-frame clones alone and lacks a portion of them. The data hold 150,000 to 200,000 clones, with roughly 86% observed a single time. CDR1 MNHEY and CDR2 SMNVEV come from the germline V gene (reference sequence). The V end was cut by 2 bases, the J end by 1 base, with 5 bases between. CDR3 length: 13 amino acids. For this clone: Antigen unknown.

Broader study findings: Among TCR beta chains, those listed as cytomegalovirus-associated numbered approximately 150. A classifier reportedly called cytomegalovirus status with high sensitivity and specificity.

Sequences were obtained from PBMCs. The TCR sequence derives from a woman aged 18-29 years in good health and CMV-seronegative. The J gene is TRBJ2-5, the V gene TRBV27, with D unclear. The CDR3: CASSLPGQETQYF. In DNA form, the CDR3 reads TGTGCCAGCAGTTTACCAGGCCAAGAGACCCAGTACTTC.